The rows below give T cell receptor beta chains drawn from one sample of a study of cytomegalovirus exposure and HLA in healthy donors. The assay was immunoSEQ multiplex PCR, and TCRdb's table has in-frame clones only and misses some. The sample has some 86,000 clones; roughly 80% are singletons. Sequenced sample: PBMCs. These receptors came from a middle-aged woman in good health and CMV-seropositive. Both conserved end residues are part of each CDR3. Each record gives: D gene, J gene, V gene, clone size, CDR3 protein, CDR3 DNA. The D gene is left open where the match is weak. Some rows have no size entry. The others give once, few or many, or a class for an expanded clone.

TRBD1	TRBJ1-1	TRBV18	-	CASSPLDTGGNTEAFF	TGTGCCAGCTCACCGCTAGATACAGGGGGCAACACTGAAGCTTTCTTT
-	TRBJ2-7	TRBV10-3	-	CAISGGTVPYEQYF	TGTGCCATCAGTGGTGGAACAGTACCCTACGAGCAGTACTTC
TRBD1	TRBJ1-5	TRBV28	-	CASSLGTVGNQPQHF	TGTGCCAGCAGTTTAGGGACAGTGGGGAATCAGCCCCAGCATTTT
-	TRBJ1-1	TRBV28	-	CASTQRQTEAFF	TGTGCCAGCACTCAGAGGCAGACTGAAGCTTTCTTT
TRBD1	TRBJ1-2	TRBV9	-	CASSSDRGIKGYTF	TGTGCCAGCAGCTCCGACAGGGGGATAAAAGGCTACACCTTC
TRBD2	TRBJ2-7	TRBV5-4	-	CASSLRLAGVYEQYF	TGTGCCAGCAGCTTGAGACTAGCGGGAGTCTACGAGCAGTACTTC
-	TRBJ1-1	TRBV5-1	once	CASSGGMNTEAFF	TGCGCCAGCTCGGGAGGGATGAACACTGAAGCTTTCTTT
TRBD2	TRBJ2-3	TRBV30	once	CAWELAVADTQYF	TGTGCCTGGGAACTAGCGGTGGCGGATACGCAGTATTTT
TRBD2	TRBJ2-7	TRBV18	few	CASSPGTSREQYF	TGTGCCAGCTCACCGGGGACTAGTCGGGAGCAGTACTTC
-	TRBJ2-3	TRBV5-6	few	CASSLSAGARDTQYF	TGTGCCAGCAGCTTGTCTGCAGGGGCGAGGGATACGCAGTATTTT
-	TRBJ1-2	TRBV18	-	CASSPQGYYGYTF	TGTGCCAGCTCACCACAGGGGTACTATGGCTACACCTTC
TRBD1	TRBJ1-5	TRBV6-1	-	CASIMDRGNQPQHF	TGTGCCAGCATCATGGACAGGGGCAATCAGCCCCAGCATTTT
TRBD1	TRBJ1-1	TRBV9	-	CASSALTGGRTEAFF	TGTGCCAGCAGCGCTTTAACAGGGGGAAGGACTGAAGCTTTCTTT
-	TRBJ2-3	TRBV2	-	CASSGATDTQYF	TGTGCCAGCAGTGGGGCGACAGATACGCAGTATTTT
TRBD2	TRBJ2-1	TRBV4-2	few	CASSQDTSGSYNEQFF	TGTGCCAGCAGCCAAGACACTAGCGGGAGTTACAATGAGCAGTTCTTC
TRBD2	TRBJ2-1	TRBV27	-	CASSLRSAGGYNEQFF	TGTGCCAGCAGTTTACGATCAGCGGGGGGGTACAATGAGCAGTTCTTC
-	TRBJ1-2	TRBV19	once	CASSFRDTLFYGYTF	TGTGCCAGTAGTTTCCGGGACACCCTCTTTTATGGCTACACCTTC
TRBD1	TRBJ2-1	TRBV7-9	-	CASSIRTGAYNEQFF	TGTGCCAGCAGCATAAGGACAGGGGCCTACAATGAGCAGTTCTTC
-	TRBJ1-5	TRBV27	-	CASSLSPGNQPQHF	TGTGCCAGCAGTTTATCGCCCGGGAATCAGCCCCAGCATTTT
TRBD1	TRBJ2-1	TRBV19	-	CASSPDRGLSYNEQFF	TGTGCCAGTAGTCCTGACAGGGGGCTTTCCTACAATGAGCAGTTCTTC
TRBD1	TRBJ1-6	TRBV30	once	CAWRTGLMSSYNSPLHF	TGTGCCTGGAGGACAGGGCTTATGAGCTCCTATAATTCACCCCTCCACTTT
-	TRBJ1-1	TRBV6-6	-	CASSYDLSTEAFF	TGTGCCAGCAGTTACGATCTGAGCACTGAAGCTTTCTTT
-	TRBJ1-4	TRBV6-6	once	CASSYSKSDRELFF	TGTGCCAGCAGTTACTCGAAAAGCGACCGGGAACTGTTTTTT
TRBD1	TRBJ1-2	TRBV5-1	-	CASSLLGQGENYGYTF	TGCGCCAGCAGCTTGCTGGGACAGGGTGAGAACTATGGCTACACCTTC
TRBD1	TRBJ1-2	TRBV6-5	-	CASSSPGQGDYGYTF	TGTGCCAGCAGTTCCCCGGGACAGGGGGATTATGGCTACACCTTC
-	TRBJ2-7	TRBV18	-	CASSPPTRSEQYF	TGTGCCAGCTCACCACCGACGCGGTCCGAGCAGTACTTC
TRBD2	TRBJ2-5	TRBV6-1	-	CASSEILAGGRETQYF	TGTGCCAGCAGTGAAATCCTAGCGGGGGGGCGGGAGACCCAGTACTTC
TRBD2	TRBJ2-1	TRBV30	-	CAWTWGRDEQFF	TGTGCCTGGACCTGGGGGAGGGATGAGCAGTTCTTC
TRBD2	TRBJ2-7	TRBV7-7	-	CASSLTSGSTHEQYF	TGTGCTAGCAGCCTAACTAGCGGGAGCACCCACGAGCAGTACTTC
-	TRBJ2-5	TRBV30	-	CAWSAGSGETQYF	TGTGCCTGGAGTGCGGGGAGCGGAGAGACCCAGTACTTC
TRBD1	TRBJ2-3	TRBV9	once	CASSVQGAPSTDTQYF	TGTGCCAGCAGCGTACAGGGGGCCCCCAGCACAGATACGCAGTATTTT
-	TRBJ2-7	TRBV6-1	-	CASSDWGGREQYF	TGTGCCAGCAGTGATTGGGGGGGGCGCGAGCAGTACTTC
TRBD1	TRBJ1-5	TRBV7-8	-	CASSLAGGAGNQPQHF	TGTGCCAGCAGCTTAGCAGGGGGCGCAGGTAATCAGCCCCAGCATTTT
-	TRBJ1-3	TRBV6-5	-	CASRKPTGPGDTIYF	TGTGCCAGCAGAAAACCGACAGGCCCCGGAGACACCATATATTTT
TRBD2	TRBJ2-7	TRBV7-3	once	CASSPGSGSSYEQYF	TGTGCCAGCAGCCCCGGTAGCGGGAGTTCCTACGAGCAGTACTTC
-	TRBJ2-2	TRBV9	once	CASSVAQSQFTGELFF	TGTGCCAGCAGCGTAGCACAGTCCCAGTTCACCGGGGAGCTGTTTTTT
TRBD2	TRBJ2-7	TRBV19	-	CASSITSGSHEQYF	TGTGCCAGTAGTATCACTAGCGGGTCCCACGAGCAGTACTTC
TRBD2	TRBJ2-5	TRBV5-6	-	CASSQETSGEETQYF	TGTGCCAGCAGCCAGGAGACTAGCGGCGAAGAGACCCAGTACTTC
TRBD2	TRBJ2-7	TRBV29-1	-	CSAERASGSYEQYF	TGCAGCGCCGAGCGCGCTAGCGGGAGCTACGAGCAGTACTTC
TRBD1	TRBJ2-6	TRBV30	-	CAWTRGTVSHSGANVLTF	TGTGCCTGGACCCGAGGGACAGTATCCCACTCTGGGGCCAACGTCCTGACTTTC
-	TRBJ2-1	TRBV7-2	-	CASSSLGGPSEQFF	TGTGCCAGCAGCTCCCTCGGCGGGCCTAGTGAGCAGTTCTTC
TRBD1	TRBJ1-2	TRBV19	-	CASSRDRGWIGYTF	TGTGCCAGTAGTCGGGACAGGGGGTGGATTGGCTACACCTTC
-	TRBJ1-1	TRBV5-1	-	CASSMSQGVNTEAFF	TGCGCCAGCAGCATGTCACAGGGAGTGAACACTGAAGCTTTCTTT
TRBD1	TRBJ1-4	TRBV5-5	-	CASSLGARQGVDEKLFF	TGTGCCAGCAGCTTGGGGGCCCGACAGGGGGTAGATGAAAAACTGTTTTTT
TRBD2	TRBJ2-5	TRBV7-2	-	CASSLGGVAGQETQYF	TGTGCCAGCAGCTTGGGGGGGGTAGCGGGACAAGAGACCCAGTACTTC